A selection of T cell receptor beta chains follows, all from one sample in a study of T cells in Graves' hyperthyroidism and ophthalmopathy. From the multiplex PCR reads, TCRdb called clonotypes with MiXCR, one entry per CDR3 protein. This sample carries approximately 600,000 distinct CDR3 sequences, roughly 20% of them seen once, and the ten largest clones take around a third. The source material was blood. The receptor source for this set is a young man with Graves' ophthalmopathy. Each CDR3 is given with its conserved first and last residue. The D gene is left open where the match is weak. Expanded clones get a size class; other rows say once, few or many, or leave the size out.

j_call v_call d_call clone_size cdr3_nt cdr3_aa
TRBJ1-2 TRBV6-5 TRBD1 few TGTGCCAGCAGTTACTCGCAGGGGGCGACGGGCTACACCTTC CASSYSQGATGYTF
TRBJ2-7 TRBV27 - many TGTGCCAGCAGCCGACAGGTGACAATGACCTACGAGCAGTACTTC CASSRQVTMTYEQYF
TRBJ2-7 TRBV6-2/TRBV6-3 TRBD2 - TGTGCCAGCCTAGCGGGCTCCTACGAGCAGTACTTC CASLAGSYEQYF
TRBJ2-5 TRBV5-1 - few TGCGCCAGCAGCTTGGCCGGGGAGACCCAAGAGACCCAGTACTTC CASSLAGETQETQYF
TRBJ2-1 TRBV30 TRBD2 few TGTGCCTGGAGTGTAGCGGGAGGAAGATACTCCTACAATGAGCAGTTCTTC CAWSVAGGRYSYNEQFF
TRBJ2-7 TRBV28 - few TGTGCCACCGACGCGGGTAACTCCTACGAGCAGTACTTC CATDAGNSYEQYF
TRBJ1-4 TRBV20-1 - - TGCAGTGCTAGAGTCCCGGGATTCAGTGAAAAACTGTTTTTT CSARVPGFSEKLFF
TRBJ2-7 TRBV10-3 TRBD2 - TGTGTCATCAGTGAGGGAGGGTCCTACGAGCAGTACTTC CVISEGGSYEQYF
TRBJ2-7 TRBV5-5 - - TGTGCCAGCAGCTTGGTCGCACACCTCTACGAGCAGTACTTC CASSLVAHLYEQYF
TRBJ1-1 TRBV10-2 - - TGCGCCAGCAGTGAAGTCCCAGGGGCCTTGAACACTGAAGCTTTCTTT CASSEVPGALNTEAFF
TRBJ1-1 TRBV18 TRBD1 many TGTGCCAGCTCAAACGAACAGGGGGCTAGAACTGAAGCTTTCTTT CASSNEQGARTEAFF
TRBJ2-3 TRBV6-2/TRBV6-3 - - TGTGCCAGCGGAACCCCCACAAATACGCAGTATTTT CASGTPTNTQYF
TRBJ2-7 TRBV5-1 TRBD2 many TGCGCCAGCAGCTATGGGGGGAGGGCCGACGAGCAGTACTTC CASSYGGRADEQYF
TRBJ1-5 TRBV3-1 - many TGTGCCAGCAGCAAAATAGGGGCGAATCAGCCCCAGCATTTT CASSKIGANQPQHF
TRBJ1-1 TRBV12-3/TRBV12-4 - - TGTGCCAGCAGTTTCAGGCCAGGGATCACTGAAGCTTTCTTT CASSFRPGITEAFF
TRBJ1-1 TRBV4-2 - few TGTGCCAGCAGCCAAGAAAATTTGAACACTGAAGCTTTCTTT CASSQENLNTEAFF
TRBJ2-5 TRBV28 TRBD1 - TGTGCCAGCAGTGATCAACTGACAGGGGCTCTATTCTACTTC CASSDQLTGALFYF
TRBJ2-3 TRBV5-1 TRBD2 few TGCGCCAGCAGCCCCCGGGGGGGAGATACGCAGTATTTT CASSPRGGDTQYF
TRBJ2-7 TRBV29-1 - few TGCAGCGCCATCCACGGGGCCGGGGTGAGCGACGAGCAGTACTTC CSAIHGAGVSDEQYF
TRBJ1-3 TRBV3-1 - few TGTGCCAGCAGCCAAGATAGAGGGCTGGCTGGAAACACCATATATTTT CASSQDRGLAGNTIYF
TRBJ1-1 TRBV30 - few TGTGCCTGGACCCTGGGGGGCGCGAACACTGAAGCTTTCTTT CAWTLGGANTEAFF
TRBJ1-1 TRBV20-1 - many TGCAGTGCAGGAAGGACGGCGAACACTGAAGCTTTCTTT CSAGRTANTEAFF
TRBJ1-5 TRBV28 TRBD1 few TGTGCCAGCAGTTTTACCGGGACAGGGGAAGGCCGTGTTGAGCATTTT CASSFTGTGEGRVEHF
TRBJ2-3 TRBV4-3 - once TGCGCCAGCAGCCAAGATTTCTACCCACAGGGTAAGAGAACAGATACGCAGTATTTT CASSQDFYPQGKRTDTQYF
TRBJ2-7 TRBV13 TRBD1 few TGTGCCAGCAGCGACCGGGACAGGGACAACGAGCAGTACTTC CASSDRDRDNEQYF
TRBJ1-6 TRBV7-3 TRBD1 - TGTGCCAGCAGACCTCCGGACAGGGGGATTGGGTCACCCCTCCACTTT CASRPPDRGIGSPLHF
TRBJ2-7 TRBV6-6 TRBD1 - TGTGCCAGCAGTTACGATCGGCCCGGGACAGGGGGCTCCTACGAGCAGTACTTC CASSYDRPGTGGSYEQYF
TRBJ1-1 TRBV5-8 - few TGTGCCAGCAGCTTGAAAGCGACACCCGAAGCTTTCTTT CASSLKATPEAFF
TRBJ2-3 TRBV7-2 TRBD2 many TGTGCCAGCAGCAGATCTAGCGGGACTAGCACAGATACGCAGTATTTT CASSRSSGTSTDTQYF
TRBJ2-7 TRBV6-2/TRBV6-3 TRBD2 - TGTGCCAGCAGCCCGAGCGGGAGCGTCTACGAGCAGTACTTC CASSPSGSVYEQYF
TRBJ2-7 TRBV18 - - TGTGCCAGCTCATACACCGACAGGAATCTACTCGGCGAGCAGTACTTC CASSYTDRNLLGEQYF
TRBJ1-2 TRBV27 TRBD1 - TGTGCCAGCAGGCAAGGGGGCATGGGCTATGGCTACACCTTC CASRQGGMGYGYTF
TRBJ2-7 TRBV20-1 TRBD1 many TGCAGTGCTGCCGGGACAGGGTTGGGCTCCTACGAGCAGTACTTC CSAAGTGLGSYEQYF
TRBJ2-3 TRBV6-1 - - TGTGCCAGCAACCCCCGGGGAAGCACAGATACGCAGTATTTT CASNPRGSTDTQYF
TRBJ2-5 TRBV7-6 - - TGTGCCAGCAGCGCCAGGACAGTCCAAGAGACCCAGTACTTC CASSARTVQETQYF
TRBJ2-5 TRBV6-1 TRBD1 few TGTGCCGGCAGAAGGCGGGGGACAGGGGGCTTTCAAGAGACCCAGTACTTC CAGRRRGTGGFQETQYF
TRBJ2-2 TRBV20-1 TRBD1 - TGCAGTGCTAGAGATATAGCAGGGGGCACCGGGGAGCTGTTTTTT CSARDIAGGTGELFF
TRBJ2-1 TRBV9 TRBD1 - TGTGCCAGCAGCGTAGATAGGGACAGGGGGCGGAATGAGCAGTTCTTC CASSVDRDRGRNEQFF
TRBJ1-2 TRBV28 - many TGTGCCAGCAGTTTAAGTAGGGGCTACACCTTC CASSLSRGYTF
TRBJ2-4 TRBV28 - - TGTGCCAGCAGTACCCGGACTGATCTGTACTTC CASSTRTDLYF
TRBJ1-1 TRBV11-2 - - TGTGCCAGCAGCTTAGATCACGCAGGTAGGACTGAAGCTTTCTTT CASSLDHAGRTEAFF
TRBJ1-1 TRBV7-9 - many TGTGCCAGCAGCTTAGCTCCGGGACACCATATGAACACTGAAGCTTTCTTT CASSLAPGHHMNTEAFF
TRBJ2-3 TRBV12-3/TRBV12-4 - many TGTGCCAGCAGTTCCCCCGGGACAAGTTCTAGCACAGATACGCAGTATTTT CASSSPGTSSSTDTQYF
TRBJ2-5 TRBV3-1 - many TGTGCCAGCAGCCAAGAAGAACTTAGACAGAAAGAGACCCAGTACTTC CASSQEELRQKETQYF
TRBJ2-3 TRBV12-3/TRBV12-4 - many TGTGCCAGCAGCCCCGGGACTCGGAAATCCACAGATACGCAGTATTTT CASSPGTRKSTDTQYF
TRBJ2-3 TRBV24-1 TRBD2 many TGTGCCACCAGTGATCCGGGACTAGCGGGAGTGGATACGCAGTATTTT CATSDPGLAGVDTQYF
TRBJ2-2 TRBV18 - - TGTGCCAGCTCACCAAGGCCGGACACCGGGGAGCTGTTTTTT CASSPRPDTGELFF
TRBJ2-2 TRBV19 - few TGTGCCACGCAAAGGCAGGGTGCCACCGGGGAGCTGTTTTTT CATQRQGATGELFF
TRBJ2-1 TRBV7-9 TRBD2 - TGTGCCAGCAGGTCCCCAATTACGGGAGGGTGGGGCAATGAGCAGTTCTTC CASRSPITGGWGNEQFF
TRBJ1-5 TRBV2 - few TGTGCCAGCACCAGACTCCGAACTGGGAACAATCAGCCCCAGCATTTT CASTRLRTGNNQPQHF
TRBJ2-5 TRBV20-1 TRBD1 few TGCAGTGCTAGAGATTCGACAGGGGGCACGGGGGAGACCCAGTACTTC CSARDSTGGTGETQYF
TRBJ2-3 TRBV5-5 TRBD1 - TGCGCCAGCAGCTGGGGGACAGGGCCACCTGAGCTAACAGATACGCAGTATTTT CASSWGTGPPELTDTQYF
TRBJ1-2 TRBV7-8 TRBD1 many TGTGCCAGCAGCCTGAGCCCGACAGGGAGCTTTGGCTACACCTTC CASSLSPTGSFGYTF
TRBJ2-3 TRBV6-2/TRBV6-3 - few TGTGCCAGCAGTTACGTAGGGAGCCCAGATACGCAGTATTTT CASSYVGSPDTQYF
TRBJ1-2 TRBV20-1 - many TGCAGTGCCCAGGAATCTACGAGTAGTGGCTACACCTTC CSAQESTSSGYTF
TRBJ1-1 TRBV28 - many TGTGCCAGCAGTACACGATTGGGGCTGGGGAACACTGAAGCTTTCTTT CASSTRLGLGNTEAFF
TRBJ2-7 TRBV20-1 - many TGCAGTGCAGAATTCAGGGGTAACGAGCAGTACTTC CSAEFRGNEQYF
TRBJ2-2 TRBV11-2 TRBD1 - TGTGCCAGCAGCTTAGGACAGGGGGGGGCCGGGGAGCTGTTTTTT CASSLGQGGAGELFF
TRBJ2-1 TRBV20-1 - - TGCAGTGCTAGAAAGCGGGCCACCTACAATGAGCAGTTCTTC CSARKRATYNEQFF
TRBJ2-3 TRBV24-1 TRBD2 - TGTGCCACCAGCTTCCCGGGACTAGCGGGAGCGTTCGGAGATACGCAGTATTTT CATSFPGLAGAFGDTQYF